This TCR beta chain was obtained from a study of T cell responses to AZD1222 COVID-19 vaccine. Study findings and constraints: Spike-specific TCR depth and breadth grew after two AZD1222 doses. Reports say nearly half of spike-specific TCRs go after unmutated variant regions. Females outnumbered males among donors, who were mostly white British; clonal diversity was possibly underestimated.

Worth noting for this clone: Its antigen is as yet unknown.

Germline V gene data show CDR1 as SGHDT and CDR2 as YYEEEE. Trimming pared 1 base from V and 5 bases from J, leaving 15 bases between. The CDR3 has 15 amino acids. Libraries were prepared by immunoSEQ multiplex PCR; TCRdb keeps only in-frame clonotypes and omits some of them. The profile covers 150,000 to 200,000 clones, with over 75% appearing a single time and about 6.9% taken by the ten largest. The TCR sequence derives from an adult in good health. This chain links TRBV5-6 with TRBJ1-2; D remains ambiguous. Sequences were derived from peripheral blood, sampled on day 0 of AZD1222 vaccination. CDR3 DNA sequence: TGTGCCAGCAGCTTGTCTTTAGGGCCCGGGTATGGCTACACCTTC. This codes for CASSLSLGPGYGYTF.